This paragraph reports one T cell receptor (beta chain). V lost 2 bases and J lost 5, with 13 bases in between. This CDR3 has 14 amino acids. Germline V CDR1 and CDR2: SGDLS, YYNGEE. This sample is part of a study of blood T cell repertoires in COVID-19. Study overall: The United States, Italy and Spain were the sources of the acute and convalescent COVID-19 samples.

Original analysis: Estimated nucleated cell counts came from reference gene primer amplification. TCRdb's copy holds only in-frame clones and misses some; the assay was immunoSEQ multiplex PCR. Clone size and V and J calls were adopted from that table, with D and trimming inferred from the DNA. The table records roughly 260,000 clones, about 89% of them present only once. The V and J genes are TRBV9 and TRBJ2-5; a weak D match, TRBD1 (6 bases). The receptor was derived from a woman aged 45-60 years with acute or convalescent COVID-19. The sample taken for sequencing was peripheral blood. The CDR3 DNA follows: TGTGCCAGCAGCGTCCAGGGGCTGAGGGAGACCCAGTACTTC. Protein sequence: CASSVQGLRETQYF.